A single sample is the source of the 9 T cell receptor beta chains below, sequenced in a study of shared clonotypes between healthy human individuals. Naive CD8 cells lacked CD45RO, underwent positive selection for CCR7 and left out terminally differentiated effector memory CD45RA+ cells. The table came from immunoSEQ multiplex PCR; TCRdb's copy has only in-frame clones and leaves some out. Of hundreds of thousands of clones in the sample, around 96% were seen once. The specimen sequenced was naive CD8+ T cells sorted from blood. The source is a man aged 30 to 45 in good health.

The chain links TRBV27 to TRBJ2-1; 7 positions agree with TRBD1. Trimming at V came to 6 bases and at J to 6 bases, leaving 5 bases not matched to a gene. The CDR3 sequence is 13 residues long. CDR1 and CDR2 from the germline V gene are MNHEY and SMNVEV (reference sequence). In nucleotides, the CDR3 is TGTGCCAGCAGCTCGACAGGGATCAATGAGCAGTTCTTC. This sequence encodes CASSSTGINEQFF.

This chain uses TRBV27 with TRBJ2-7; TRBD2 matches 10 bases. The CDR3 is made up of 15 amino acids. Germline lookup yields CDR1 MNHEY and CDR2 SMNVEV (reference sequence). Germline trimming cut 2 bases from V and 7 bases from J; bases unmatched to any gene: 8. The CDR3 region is CASSLRASGSWEQYF. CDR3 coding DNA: TGTGCCAGCAGTTTACGGGCTAGCGGGAGCTGGGAGCAGTACTTC.

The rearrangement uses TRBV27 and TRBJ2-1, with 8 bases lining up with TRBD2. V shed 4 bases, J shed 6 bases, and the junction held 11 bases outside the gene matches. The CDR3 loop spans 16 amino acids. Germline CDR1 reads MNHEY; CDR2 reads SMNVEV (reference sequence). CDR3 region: CASSSSGTSNGNEQFF. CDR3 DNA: TGTGCCAGCAGTTCGTCCGGGACTAGTAATGGCAATGAGCAGTTCTTC.

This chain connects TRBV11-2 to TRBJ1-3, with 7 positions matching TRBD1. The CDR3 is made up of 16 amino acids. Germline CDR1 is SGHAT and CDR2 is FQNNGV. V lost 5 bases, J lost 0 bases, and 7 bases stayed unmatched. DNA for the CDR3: TGTGCCAGCAGCGTCGGGACAGCTGTCTCTGGAAACACCATATATTTT. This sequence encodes CASSVGTAVSGNTIYF.

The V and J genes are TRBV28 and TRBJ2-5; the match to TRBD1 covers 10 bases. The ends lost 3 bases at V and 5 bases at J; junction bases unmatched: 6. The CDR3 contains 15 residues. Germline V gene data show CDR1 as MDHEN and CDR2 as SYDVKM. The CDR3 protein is CASSFADRGLETQYF. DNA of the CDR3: TGTGCCAGCAGTTTTGCCGACAGGGGGCTGGAGACCCAGTACTTC.

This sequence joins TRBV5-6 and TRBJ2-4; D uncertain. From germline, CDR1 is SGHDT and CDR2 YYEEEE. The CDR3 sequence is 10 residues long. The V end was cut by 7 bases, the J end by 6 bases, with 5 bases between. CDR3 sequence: CASGVNIQYF. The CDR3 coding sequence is TGTGCCAGCGGAGTAAACATTCAGTACTTC. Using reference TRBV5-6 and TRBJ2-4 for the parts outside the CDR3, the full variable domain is DAGVTQSPTHLIKTRGQQVTLRCSPKSGHDTVSWYQQALGQGPQFIFQYYEEEERQRGNFPDRFSGHQFPNYSSELNVNALLLGDSALYLCASGVNIQYFGAGTRLSVL.

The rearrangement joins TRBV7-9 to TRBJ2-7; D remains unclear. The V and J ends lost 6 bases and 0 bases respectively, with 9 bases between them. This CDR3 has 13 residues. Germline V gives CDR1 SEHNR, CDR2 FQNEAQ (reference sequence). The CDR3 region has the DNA TGTGCCAGCAGACCTTCTAGCTCCTACGAGCAGTACTTC. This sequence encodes CASRPSSSYEQYF.

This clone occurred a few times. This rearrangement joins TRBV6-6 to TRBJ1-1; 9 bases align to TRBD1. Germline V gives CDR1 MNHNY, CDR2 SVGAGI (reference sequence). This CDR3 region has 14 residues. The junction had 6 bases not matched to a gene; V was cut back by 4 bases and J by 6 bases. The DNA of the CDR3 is TGTGCCAGCAGTTCAGACAGGGGGTTGGCTGAAGCTTTCTTT. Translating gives CASSSDRGLAEAFF.

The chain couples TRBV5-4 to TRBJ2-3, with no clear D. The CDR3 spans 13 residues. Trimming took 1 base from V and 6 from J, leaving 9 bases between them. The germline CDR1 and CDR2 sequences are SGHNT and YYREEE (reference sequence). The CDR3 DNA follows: TGTGCCAGCAGCTTGCGAGGAAACGATACGCAGTATTTT. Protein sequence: CASSLRGNDTQYF.